Sequencing of this T cell receptor beta chain was carried out in a study of T cells in Graves' hyperthyroidism and ophthalmopathy. Points from the study as a whole: Most thyroid-expanded clonotypes above 0.001 were also found in blood. Ophthalmopathy was told apart from stable hyperthyroidism by a 13 V-J model.

RNA transcripts served as the template for amplifying TCR beta CDR3 regions. The study used the HTBI primer set for a first-round RT-PCR of the TCR CDR3. TCRdb independently ran MiXCR on the multiplex PCR reads; one entry per CDR3 protein. The repertoire holds roughly 840,000 distinct CDR3 sequences, with around 38% as singletons. Points on this clonotype: The antigen remains undetermined.

No progression to ophthalmopathy during 18 months of follow-up defined stable disease. The hyperthyroidism patients had all been newly diagnosed, and their disease duration was under 2 months. Their ages ranged from 18 to 65 years. Sequencing used blood. This clonotype originated in a man in his late teens or twenties with Graves' hyperthyroidism.

CDR3 coding DNA: TGTGCCAGCAGGTCGGATAGCGGATACTCCTACGAGCAGTACTTC. This translates into CASRSDSGYSYEQYF. The V gene is TRBV24-1, the J gene TRBJ2-7; maybe TRBD2 (6 bases). Germline V lookup: CDR1 KGHDR, CDR2 SFDVKD. The V end lost 11 bases, the J end lost 0 bases, and 19 bases lay between the germline ends. The CDR3 contains 15 residues.